Listed below are T cell receptor beta chains from one sample, sequenced in a study of blood T cell repertoires in COVID-19. Data came from immunoSEQ multiplex PCR; TCRdb stores just in-frame clones and leaves some out. The table records some 270,000 clones, roughly 90% of them present only once. Source material: peripheral blood. The receptor set was obtained from a man aged 25-45 years with acute or convalescent COVID-19. CDR3s include the opening cysteine and the closing phenylalanine or tryptophan. Fields, in order: D gene, J gene, V gene, clone size, CDR3 DNA, CDR3 protein. D genes are given only for firm matches. Clone size is stated in some rows and not others, as once, few, many or a class when expanded.

>NA|TRBJ2-3|TRBV4-2|NA
TGTGCCAGCAGCACCCTCGGGGGTGCAGCAGGTACGCAGTATTTT
CASSTLGGAAGTQYF
>NA|TRBJ2-1|TRBV10-1|NA
TGCGCCAGCAGTGAATATGCCTACAATGAGCAGTTCTTC
CASSEYAYNEQFF
>TRBD2|TRBJ2-1|TRBV20-1|NA
TGCAGTGCTAGTGGCCCCGGGCGGGGGAGGAGCTCCTACAATGAGCAGTTCTTC
CSASGPGRGRSSYNEQFF
>NA|TRBJ1-1|TRBV19|NA
TGTGCCAGTAGTATAGATCCGACAGTCCCGAACACTGAAGCTTTCTTT
CASSIDPTVPNTEAFF
>NA|TRBJ2-7|TRBV19|NA
TGTGCCAGTAGTCCGTCGGTAGGGGGATACCACGAGCAGTACTTC
CASSPSVGGYHEQYF
>NA|TRBJ1-1|TRBV18|few
TGTGCCAGCTCACCTGGCCATACCCGAATAAAAGCTTTCTTT
CASSPGHTRIKAFF
>TRBD1|TRBJ1-2|TRBV5-1|NA
TGCGCCAGCAGCTTAGAACAGGGGGACTATGGCTACACCTTC
CASSLEQGDYGYTF
>NA|TRBJ1-6|TRBV5-4|NA
TGTGCCAGCAGCCGTACTACAGGCCGTAAAAATTCACCCCTCCACTTT
CASSRTTGRKNSPLHF
>TRBD1|TRBJ2-5|TRBV6-5|NA
TGTGCCAGCAGTTACGAGGGCAGGGGGCTTGAGACCCAGTACTTC
CASSYEGRGLETQYF
>TRBD1|TRBJ1-4|TRBV6-5|NA
TGTGCCAGCAGGGGGACAGGCGATAATGAAAAACTGTTTTTT
CASRGTGDNEKLFF
>TRBD2|TRBJ2-3|TRBV19|once
TGTGCCAGTAGTATTATAGCGGGGAGCACAGATACGCAGTATTTT
CASSIIAGSTDTQYF
>TRBD1|TRBJ1-6|TRBV9|NA
TGTGCCAGCAGCGTAGCGGGACAGGGGGCTCCTTATTCACCCCTCCACTTT
CASSVAGQGAPYSPLHF
>NA|TRBJ2-7|TRBV2|once
TGTGCCAGCAGAAGAACAGGGTCCGGGTACGAGCAGTACTTC
CASRRTGSGYEQYF
>TRBD2|TRBJ2-3|TRBV7-2|NA
TGTGCCAGCAGCTTAAGGCTAGCGGGACCCGATACGCAGTATTTT
CASSLRLAGPDTQYF
>TRBD1|TRBJ2-7|TRBV5-8|once
TGTGCCAGCAGCTCCCGGGACAGTTACGAGCAGTACTTC
CASSSRDSYEQYF
>NA|TRBJ1-6|TRBV19|NA
TGTGCCAGTAGCTCGACAGGCTCCTATAATTCACCCCTCCACTTT
CASSSTGSYNSPLHF
>NA|TRBJ2-1|TRBV9|NA
TGTGCCAGCCAGGGCGCCTACAATGAGCAGTTCTTC
CASQGAYNEQFF
>NA|TRBJ2-7|TRBV27|NA
TGTGCCAGCGGCCTCTCCTACGAGCAGTACTTC
CASGLSYEQYF
>TRBD2|TRBJ2-1|TRBV6-6|few
TGTGCCAGCAGTCGAAGACGACCGGGACTAGCGGGGGGTATGGGCTACGATGAGCAGTTCTTC
CASSRRRPGLAGGMGYDEQFF
>NA|TRBJ2-3|TRBV7-2|few
TGTGCCAGCAGCTCCTACCTTCTCACAGATACGCAGTATTTT
CASSSYLLTDTQYF
>NA|TRBJ2-2|TRBV7-3|NA
TGTGCCAGCAGCTTAACCCTCACCGGGGAGCTGTTTTTT
CASSLTLTGELFF